This paragraph covers one TCR beta chain sequence. The antigen remains unidentified. Unique molecular identifiers were present on the cDNA, and a universal primer site came from template switching. Each CDR3 protein is one row after TCRdb ran MiXCR on the 5' RACE reads. Of some 560,000 distinct CDR3 sequences in the sample, more than 9% were seen once. This record belongs to a study of identical twins. Study-level points and caveats: In monozygotic twins, models underestimated the sharing of out-of-frame TCR alpha. Out-of-frame alpha sequences that twins shared showed excess low generation probability.

The V gene's germline CDR1 is SEHNR and CDR2 FQNEAQ (reference sequence). V was pared by 5 bases and J by 7 bases, with 12 bases between. This CDR3 contains 12 residues. These records were also assigned to another study, of yellow fever vaccine responses in identical twins. Per that paper: Reported findings indicate that twins' vaccine T cell responses seemed partially convergent, partially personalized.

The clonotype originates from a woman aged 18-29 years in good health. Sequenced material: PBMCs. The V and J genes are TRBV7-9 and TRBJ2-7; D remains unclear. CDR3 in amino acids: CASSATVAEQYF. The DNA for the CDR3 is TGTGCCAGCAGCGCCACCGTGGCAGAGCAGTACTTC. Based on the CDR3 plus reference TRBV7-9 and TRBJ2-7, the full variable domain is DTGVSQNPRHKITKRGQNVTFRCDPISEHNRLYWYRQTLGQGPEFLTYFQNEAQLEKSRLLSDRFSAERPKGSFSTLEIQRTEQGDSAMYLCASSATVAEQYFGPGTRLTVT.